This TCR beta chain came from a study of cytomegalovirus exposure and HLA in healthy donors. In the PCR, 60 Vbeta and 13 Jbeta primers were used. Generated by immunoSEQ multiplex PCR, the TCRdb table keeps only in-frame clones and is missing some. Found here are about 38,000 clones, 60% to 75% of them singletons; the top ten hold approximately 6.1%. V was cut by 2 bases and J by 9 bases, with 11 bases left in between. CDR3 length: 14 residues. The germline V gene has CDR1 MNHNY and CDR2 SVGAGI (reference sequence). This receptor was taken from a man aged 30 to 45 in good health and CMV-seronegative. The rearrangement joins TRBV6-6 to TRBJ1-6; possible D gene TRBD1, 5 bases. The sequenced sample consisted of PBMCs. The CDR3 DNA reads as TGTGCCAGCAGTTACCAATCGCAGGGTTCACCCCTCCACTTT. Translated, it gives CASSYQSQGSPLHF.